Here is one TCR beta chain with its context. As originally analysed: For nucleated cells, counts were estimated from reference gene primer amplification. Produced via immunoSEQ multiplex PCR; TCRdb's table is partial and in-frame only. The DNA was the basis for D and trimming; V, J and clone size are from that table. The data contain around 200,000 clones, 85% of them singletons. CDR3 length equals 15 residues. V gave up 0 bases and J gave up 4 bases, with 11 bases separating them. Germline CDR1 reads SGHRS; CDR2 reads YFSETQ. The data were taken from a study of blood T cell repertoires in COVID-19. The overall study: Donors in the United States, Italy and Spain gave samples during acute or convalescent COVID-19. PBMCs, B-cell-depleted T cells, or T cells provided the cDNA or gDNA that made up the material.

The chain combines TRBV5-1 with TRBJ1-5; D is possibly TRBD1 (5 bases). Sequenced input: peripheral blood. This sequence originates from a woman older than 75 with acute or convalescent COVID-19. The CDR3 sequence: CASSLVAGPNQPQHF. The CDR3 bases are TGCGCCAGCAGCTTGGTGGCGGGGCCTAATCAGCCCCAGCATTTT.